The entry below describes one T cell receptor beta chain. It lacks a known antigen. No base quality information exists; no much larger clone differs at one position. TCRbeta CDR3 regions were amplified from genomic DNA by means of the immunoSEQ Assay, a bias-controlled multiplex PCR. In the original analysis: Nucleated cell counts per sample were estimated from amplification of reference gene primers within the assay. Sequence reads were collapsed and filtered to measure the absolute abundance of every unique TCRbeta CDR3 rearrangement. For each sample, productive Simpson clonality was calculated as the square root of Simpson's diversity index across productive rearrangements. In its TCRdb copy, this immuneACCESS table keeps in-frame sequences only and misses some clones. Where compared with another copy, unresolved V genes explain less than half of these, and the others have no known cause. The D gene and trimming were derived from the DNA, and the V and J assignments and clone size from that table. This sample is represented by 180,000 or so clones; around 76% of them were singletons. Approximately 8.7% of the sample rests with the top ten.

The collaborating institutions used their own protocols to collect whole blood in K2EDTA tubes. For TCRbeta analysis, collaborator samples were shipped as frozen whole blood, as isolated PBMCs, or as DNA extracted from either sample type. Based on the germline V gene (reference sequence), the CDR1 and CDR2 sequences are SGHNT and YYREEE. The CDR3 goes from the cysteine to the phenylalanine over 13 residues. Only the CDR3 region is kept as DNA, spanning 39 bases read in frame from base 1. Relative to germline, V is 4 bases shorter and J is 4 bases shorter, with 11 bases between their ends. This sample was included in a study of blood T cell repertoires in COVID-19 (TCRdb year 2020). About the study as a whole: Collaborator samples came from the United States, Italy and Spain and covered acute and convalescent phases of COVID-19. The prospective study material was composed of cDNA or gDNA derived from T cells, B-cell-depleted T cells, or PBMCs. Deeply sampled blood TCRbeta repertoires from subjects exposed to, actively infected with, or recovered from COVID-19 were included in the dataset. A freely available public database, intended as a resource for researchers studying the immune response to SARS-CoV-2, is where the repertoires were released. Samples came from the ongoing ImmuneRACE study (first 160 participants) plus 1,254 subjects from 6 global collaborators. Sample metadata almost always included a de-identified subject ID, COVID-19 status, age in years and sex. Where available, HLA class I and class II types were taken from metadata supplied by the sample provider and were not determined by assay-based typing.

What the authors observed across the whole study: How much clinical and demographic metadata was included differed by source and by participant, and the metadata was provided uncurated.

The chain uses TRBV5-4 and TRBJ1-2; TRBD1 might be the D gene, on 5 matching bases. The specimen was peripheral blood. The receptor's source is a woman aged 65 to 85 with acute or convalescent COVID-19. The CDR3 region reads CASSTPRAYGYTF. The nucleotides read TGTGCCAGCAGCACACCCAGGGCCTATGGCTACACCTTC. With the rest looked up from the reference TRBV5-4 and TRBJ1-2 genes rather than sequenced, the full variable domain is ETGVTQSPTHLIKTRGQQVTLRCSSQSGHNTVSWYQQALGQGPQFIFQYYREEENGRGNFPPRFSGLQFPNYSSELNVNALELDDSALYLCASSTPRAYGYTFGSGTRLTVV.